This is a list of T cell receptor beta chains from one sample in a study of technical replicates of blood from a handful of donors. Method: immunoSEQ multiplex PCR; TCRdb's copy keeps in-frame clones and lacks some. This sample has some 87,000 clones, with 96% found just once. Source material: T cells isolated from PBMCs. All receptors come from a human donor in good health. The CDR3 runs from the conserved cysteine through the conserved F or W. D genes are given only for firm matches. Clone size, where shown, is once, few, many, or a class for clones that have expanded.

TGTGCCAGCAGTAGTTTAGGGGCAGGACAGGGGGATACGCAGTATTTT	CASSSLGAGQGDTQYF	TRBV28	TRBJ2-3	once	TRBD1
TGTGCCAGCAGTGAATTGGACAGCTACGATGAAAAACTGTTTTTT	CASSELDSYDEKLFF	TRBV25-1	TRBJ1-4	.	.
TGTGCCAGTAACCAAAACCGGGACAGCACAGCCTACGAGCAGTACTTC	CASNQNRDSTAYEQYF	TRBV13	TRBJ2-7	.	TRBD1
TGTGCCAGCAGCTTAGGAGGGAGCGCAGATACGCAGTATTTT	CASSLGGSADTQYF	TRBV7-2	TRBJ2-3	.	.
TGCGCCAGCAGCCTCGGGGGAGGACTCTCTGGGGCCAACGTCCTGACTTTC	CASSLGGGLSGANVLTF	TRBV4-1	TRBJ2-6	.	.
TGTGCCAGCAGCTCAAATAAGGGGCACTATGGCTACACCTTC	CASSSNKGHYGYTF	TRBV11-2	TRBJ1-2	.	.
TGTGCCAGCAGCATACCGGGCTACGAGCAGTACTTC	CASSIPGYEQYF	TRBV7-2	TRBJ2-7	once	.
TGTGCCAGCAGCTTGGCCACCGGGGAGCAGTACTTC	CASSLATGEQYF	TRBV5-4	TRBJ2-7	.	.
TGTGCCAGCACCGTTGGGGGGGAACACACTGAAGCTTTCTTT	CASTVGGEHTEAFF	TRBV11-2	TRBJ1-1	.	.
TGCAGCGTTGAAGTCGGACAGGGGACAGATACGCAGTATTTT	CSVEVGQGTDTQYF	TRBV29-1	TRBJ2-3	.	TRBD1
TGTGCCAGCAGCTCCCCAGGGCGCTACTCCTACGAGCAGTACTTC	CASSSPGRYSYEQYF	TRBV11-2	TRBJ2-7	.	.
TGTGCCAGCAGGTTTGACTCAGGGTTTAGAACTGAAGCTTTCTTT	CASRFDSGFRTEAFF	TRBV27	TRBJ1-1	.	.
TGTGCCAGTAACATCGCCGGGGAGCTGTTTTTT	CASNIAGELFF	TRBV19	TRBJ2-2	.	.
TGTGCCAGCACCTTGGACAGGGGAACTGAAGCTTTCTTT	CASTLDRGTEAFF	TRBV28	TRBJ1-1	.	TRBD1
TGTGCCAGCAGCCCTGAAGGACAGTTAGGGGATGGCTACACCTTC	CASSPEGQLGDGYTF	TRBV7-3	TRBJ1-2	.	.
TGTGCCACCAGCAGACCCACAGGGTCGGGAGAGACCCAGTACTTC	CATSRPTGSGETQYF	TRBV15	TRBJ2-5	.	.
TGTGCCAGCAGTTTCATAGCGGTCAGCACAGATACGCAGTATTTT	CASSFIAVSTDTQYF	TRBV27	TRBJ2-3	.	.
TGTGCCAGCAGTCCTCTTAAGACGACAGGGAATGGCTACACCTTC	CASSPLKTTGNGYTF	TRBV2	TRBJ1-2	.	TRBD1
TGCACCAGCAGCCAAGACGGACAGGGGCAGATAGCGGCTTCCTACGAGCAGTACTTC	CTSSQDGQGQIAASYEQYF	TRBV1	TRBJ2-7	.	.
TGTGCCACCAGTCTCTGGGACAGGGGGCGCGAGCAGTACTTC	CATSLWDRGREQYF	TRBV15	TRBJ2-7	.	TRBD1
TGTGCCAGCAGTTACCGCGAGGGTGCCACTGAAGCTTTCTTT	CASSYREGATEAFF	TRBV6-5	TRBJ1-1	.	.
TGTGCCAGCAGCTTGGCAACGGGGGATACGCAGTATTTT	CASSLATGDTQYF	TRBV5-6	TRBJ2-3	.	.
TGTGCCAGCAGCCACGACGCCAGGGATGGCTACACCTTC	CASSHDARDGYTF	TRBV27	TRBJ1-2	.	.
TGTGCCAGCAGCTTTAGGACTAGCGGGACAGATACCGGGGAGCTGTTTTTT	CASSFRTSGTDTGELFF	TRBV7-3	TRBJ2-2	.	TRBD2
TGTGCCAGCAGTTTACAGGGTGGAGGCAATCAGCCCCAGCATTTT	CASSLQGGGNQPQHF	TRBV27	TRBJ1-5	.	.
TGTGCCAGCAGCCAAAACTCCCGGGGGGACGTTGCTGAAGCTTTCTTT	CASSQNSRGDVAEAFF	TRBV4-2	TRBJ1-1	.	.
TGTGCCAGCAGTGTTAGCTTGACAGATACGCAGTATTTT	CASSVSLTDTQYF	TRBV6-4	TRBJ2-3	.	.
TGTGCCAGCAGCCACACTACAGAGCAGTACTTC	CASSHTTEQYF	TRBV6-5	TRBJ2-7	once	.
TGTGCCAGCAGAAAAAGCCGAGAGCAGTACTTC	CASRKSREQYF	TRBV28	TRBJ2-7	.	.
TGTGCCACCAGCAGAAGCGGGACCTCCACAGATACGCAGTATTTT	CATSRSGTSTDTQYF	TRBV15	TRBJ2-3	.	TRBD2
TGTGCCAGCAGCTTAGGACTAGGAGCCTACGAGCAGTACTTC	CASSLGLGAYEQYF	TRBV7-2	TRBJ2-7	.	.
TGTGCCTGGAGTATTACGGCCAGGGAATCTGGAAACACCATATATTTT	CAWSITARESGNTIYF	TRBV30	TRBJ1-3	.	.
TGCGCCAGCAGCTTGGATATCGGGGAGCTGTTTTTT	CASSLDIGELFF	TRBV5-1	TRBJ2-2	.	.
TGTGCCAGCAGCTTGACTAAGGGCACGGGGGAGCTGTTTTTT	CASSLTKGTGELFF	TRBV27	TRBJ2-2	.	.
TGTGCCAGCAGTTATTCGGGGAATGGCAATCAGCCCCAGCATTTT	CASSYSGNGNQPQHF	TRBV6-5	TRBJ1-5	.	.
TGTGCCAGCAGCCAAGGACTAGCGGGAGCAAGGGAGCAGTTCTTC	CASSQGLAGAREQFF	TRBV14	TRBJ2-1	.	TRBD2
TGTGCCTGGAGACCGCTAGCGGGAGACACCGGGGAGCTGTTTTTT	CAWRPLAGDTGELFF	TRBV30	TRBJ2-2	.	TRBD2
TGTGCCAGCAGTGGCGACCGGGACAGCAAAAAACTGTTTTTT	CASSGDRDSKKLFF	TRBV2	TRBJ1-4	.	TRBD1
TGTGCCAGCAGCATGGGCAGGGGACGGGGCTACACCTTC	CASSMGRGRGYTF	TRBV21-1	TRBJ1-2	once	.
TGTGCCAGTAGTATAGGGACAGGGGAAGGGGCCAACGTCCTGACTTTC	CASSIGTGEGANVLTF	TRBV19	TRBJ2-6	.	TRBD1
TGTGCCAGCAGCGGGGTACTAGCGGGAGGCACAGATACGCAGTATTTT	CASSGVLAGGTDTQYF	TRBV13	TRBJ2-3	.	TRBD2
TGTGCCAGCAGTTTTACAGGGCGATACCACGAGCAGTACTTC	CASSFTGRYHEQYF	TRBV27	TRBJ2-7	.	.
TGTGCCAGCAGCTTGGCCGAGGGAGGGGACTTCGCCTATGAGCAGTTCTTC	CASSLAEGGDFAYEQFF	TRBV5-5	TRBJ2-1	once	TRBD2
TGTGCCAGCAGCACGGGGACATACTACGAGCAGTACTTC	CASSTGTYYEQYF	TRBV5-4	TRBJ2-7	.	.
TGTGCCAGCAGCTTGGACAGGGGTGCCACTAATGAAAAACTGTTTTTT	CASSLDRGATNEKLFF	TRBV5-6	TRBJ1-4	.	TRBD1
TGCGCCAGCAGCCACGGACAGCAGGGCTTGTACGAGCAGTACTTC	CASSHGQQGLYEQYF	TRBV4-1	TRBJ2-7	.	.
TGTGCCAGCAGCTTGGAACGAGACACTGAAGCTTTCTTT	CASSLERDTEAFF	TRBV5-5	TRBJ1-1	.	.
TGTGCCAGCAGTCAGAACCTTGCACCCTACGAGCAGTACTTC	CASSQNLAPYEQYF	TRBV9	TRBJ2-7	.	.
TGTGCCAGCAGCTTAGAAGCGGGAGGGCCCAATGAGCAGTTCTTC	CASSLEAGGPNEQFF	TRBV13	TRBJ2-1	.	TRBD2
TGTGCCAGCAGCGCCCGACTAGCGGGAGCCTACAATGAGCAGTTCTTC	CASSARLAGAYNEQFF	TRBV9	TRBJ2-1	.	TRBD2
TGTGCCAGCAGTTCCTTACAGGGATACAATGAGCAGTTCTTC	CASSSLQGYNEQFF	TRBV6-5	TRBJ2-1	.	.